This T cell receptor beta chain is drawn from a study of cytomegalovirus exposure and HLA in healthy donors. Overall study context: Researchers previously reported finding fewer than 140 million unique TCR beta sequences from 170 million or so T cells. HLA-typed donors were the source of about 85 million unique TCRs held in an early data release.

Trimming took 5 bases from V and 4 from J; bases not matched to a gene: 10. The CDR3 length is 15 residues. Germline CDR1 is KGHSH and CDR2 is LQKENI. With regard to this clone: The antigen is unknown. Other nucleotide sequences from this sample produce the same CDR3.

With 60 Vbeta and 13 Jbeta primers, the PCR was carried out. Here immunoSEQ multiplex PCR was the method, and the copy in TCRdb shows in-frame clones only, minus some. The sample lists fewer than 200,000 clones; around 80% were seen once. Notes on the study in general: Associated with HLA alleles at 0.05 false discovery rate in a later analysis were 15,000 to 20,000 TCR beta sequences.

Whereas donors were nominally healthy upon sampling, unrecorded immune exposures were probable. The sequence derives from a man aged 25-45 years in good health and CMV-seronegative. This chain joins TRBV18 and TRBJ1-1, with 7 bases fitting TRBD1. The sequencing input was PBMCs. The DNA of the CDR3 is TGTGCCAGCTCATTCGAAGGAGCAGGGGGCACTGAAGCTTTCTTT. Its protein is CASSFEGAGGTEAFF.